The 3 T cell receptor beta chains in this list originate from one sample, sequenced in a study of cytotoxic CD8 clonotypes in ibrutinib-treated CLL. Sequenced by immunoSEQ multiplex PCR; TCRdb stores in-frame clones only, minus some. The repertoire consists of over 100,000 clones, with under 70% occurring once and the leading ten covering 35% to 40%. This specimen consisted of PBMCs, obtained after 24 months of ibrutinib treatment. The receptors come from a human donor with chronic lymphocytic leukemia.

The chain is built from TRBV5-6 and TRBJ2-3; D not resolved. V was cut by 5 bases and J by 1 base, with 11 bases left in between. Germline V lookup: CDR1 SGHDT, CDR2 YYEEEE. The length of the CDR3 is 14 residues. The CDR3 DNA is TGTGCCAGCAGGACGGACGGACGCACAGATACGCAGTATTTT. Translation: CASRTDGRTDTQYF.

The chain uses TRBV30 and TRBJ2-1, with D perhaps matching TRBD1 or TRBD2 (5 bases each). Germline assignment: CDR1 GTSNPN and CDR2 SVGIG (reference sequence). Between the trimmed V and J ends, which lost 1 base and 8 bases, there was a span of 9 bases. The CDR3 covers 12 residues. CDR3: CAWSGGLDEQFF. CDR3 nucleotide sequence: TGTGCCTGGAGTGGGGGGTTGGATGAGCAGTTCTTC.

The genes are TRBV7-2 and TRBJ2-1, with 10 bases that match TRBD2. The CDR3 is made up of 15 amino acids. Germline CDR1 is SGHTA and CDR2 is FQGNSA. The V and J ends lost 4 bases and 10 bases, in that order; junction bases with no gene match: 10. CDR3 residues: CASSSGSGGAREQFF. The CDR3 nucleotides read TGTGCCAGCAGCTCGGGGAGCGGGGGGGCAAGGGAGCAGTTCTTC.